A selection of T cell receptor beta chains follows, all from one sample in a study of shared clonotypes between healthy human individuals. Data came from immunoSEQ multiplex PCR; TCRdb stores just in-frame clones and leaves some out. The sample holds roughly 2 million clones, roughly 94% seen once. The material sequenced was naive CD4+ T cells sorted from blood. The receptors were sampled from a man aged 18 to 30 in good health. The CDR3 runs from the conserved cysteine through the conserved F or W. D genes are given only for firm matches. Some rows mark clone size as missing; the rest say once, few, many or name a class of expanded clone.

V	J	size	D	CDR3	DNA
TRBV5-1	TRBJ2-7	once	NA	CASSLEPVAHEQYF	TGCGCCAGCAGCTTGGAGCCGGTAGCCCACGAGCAGTACTTC
TRBV28	TRBJ2-5	NA	TRBD2	CATRTSGGAVETQYF	TGTGCCACGCGGACTAGCGGGGGGGCCGTAGAGACCCAGTACTTC
TRBV27	TRBJ2-6	NA	NA	CASSLKPTGANVLTF	TGTGCCAGCAGTTTAAAGCCTACGGGGGCCAACGTCCTGACTTTC
TRBV28	TRBJ1-2	NA	NA	CASSLGPNSNYGYTF	TGTGCCAGCAGTTTAGGACCGAATTCCAACTATGGCTACACCTTC
TRBV10-2	TRBJ1-5	NA	NA	CASSGAYNQPQHF	TGCGCCAGCAGTGGAGCCTATAATCAGCCCCAGCATTTT
TRBV9	TRBJ2-7	NA	NA	CASSVVGYEQYF	TGTGCCAGCAGCGTAGTGGGCTACGAGCAGTACTTC
TRBV5-1	TRBJ2-1	once	TRBD2	CASSWTLAGGYNEQFF	TGCGCCAGCAGCTGGACCCTAGCGGGGGGGTACAATGAGCAGTTCTTC
TRBV5-6	TRBJ2-7	NA	NA	CASRGNRAYEQYF	TGTGCCAGCAGAGGAAACCGAGCCTACGAGCAGTACTTC
TRBV5-1	TRBJ2-3	NA	TRBD2	CASHALAGDADTQYF	TGCGCCAGCCATGCGCTAGCGGGAGATGCAGATACGCAGTATTTT
TRBV30	TRBJ2-5	once	TRBD1	CAWSPTGGRETQYF	TGTGCCTGGAGTCCAACAGGGGGCAGGGAGACCCAGTACTTC
TRBV25-1	TRBJ2-7	NA	NA	CASSEQSSYEQYF	TGTGCCAGCAGTGAGCAGAGCTCCTACGAGCAGTACTTC
TRBV6-6	TRBJ1-4	NA	NA	CASSYSRVFFEKLFF	TGTGCCAGCAGTTACTCCCGGGTGTTCTTTGAAAAACTGTTTTTT
TRBV5-6	TRBJ2-5	NA	NA	CASSAVGGPGETQYF	TGTGCCAGCAGCGCCGTGGGGGGGCCGGGAGAGACCCAGTACTTC
TRBV5-1	TRBJ1-4	NA	NA	CASSLLGFGTYNEKLFF	TGCGCCAGCAGCTTGCTGGGGTTCGGTACCTATAATGAAAAACTGTTTTTT
TRBV19	TRBJ2-6	NA	NA	CASSIRLPSGANVLTF	TGTGCCAGTAGTATCAGACTACCCTCTGGGGCCAACGTCCTGACTTTC
TRBV6-5	TRBJ2-7	NA	TRBD1	CASRGTGTYEQYF	TGTGCCAGCAGAGGGACAGGGACCTACGAGCAGTACTTC
TRBV11-2	TRBJ2-5	NA	NA	CASSLDEARTLYQETQYF	TGTGCCAGCAGCTTAGACGAGGCTAGGACATTGTACCAAGAGACCCAGTACTTC
TRBV19	TRBJ1-5	NA	NA	CASSIQAEYFNQPQHF	TGTGCCAGTAGTATTCAAGCAGAATACTTCAATCAGCCCCAGCATTTT
TRBV6-6	TRBJ1-4	NA	NA	CASSRRAQNEKLFF	TGTGCCAGCAGTAGGAGGGCTCAAAATGAAAAACTGTTTTTT
TRBV28	TRBJ1-3	NA	NA	CASTLGGISGNTIYF	TGTGCCAGCACTCTGGGAGGGATCTCTGGAAACACCATATATTTT
TRBV5-4	TRBJ2-5	NA	TRBD2	CASSLAIAGEAETQYF	TGTGCCAGCAGCTTGGCTATAGCGGGAGAGGCTGAGACCCAGTACTTC
TRBV10-1	TRBJ2-2	NA	NA	CASGGSGELFF	TGCGCCAGCGGGGGCAGCGGGGAGCTGTTTTTT
TRBV7-2	TRBJ2-3	NA	NA	CASSAQGSTDTQYF	TGTGCCAGCAGCGCACAGGGTAGCACAGATACGCAGTATTTT
TRBV10-3	TRBJ1-1	NA	NA	CAISALSGDSEAFF	TGTGCCATCAGTGCTCTATCGGGGGACTCTGAAGCTTTCTTT
TRBV20-1	TRBJ2-1	NA	TRBD2	CSAYGLAGWFF	TGCAGTGCCTATGGACTAGCGGGGTGGTTCTTC
TRBV19	TRBJ2-2	NA	NA	CASSRVVTGELFF	TGTGCCAGTAGTAGGGTCGTCACCGGGGAGCTGTTTTTT